The 21 T cell receptor beta chains given below trace back to one sample, sequenced in a study of blood T cell repertoires in COVID-19. Assay used: immunoSEQ multiplex PCR; TCRdb lists only in-frame clones, some missing. Found here are about 400,000 clones, less than 90% of them singletons; the top ten hold around 3%. The sequencing sample was made of PBMCs or T cells enriched from blood (not recorded which). The receptors here all came from a woman aged 25 to 39 who had recovered from COVID-19.

The chain combines TRBV5-4 with TRBJ2-1; perhaps TRBD1 as D (5 bases). CDR3 length: 17 amino acids. Trimming removed 2 bases from V and 0 bases from J, with 15 bases in between. The V gene's germline CDR1 is SGHNT and CDR2 YYREEE (reference sequence). The CDR3 DNA reads as TGTGCCAGCAGCTTTGGGGCAGTTCGTAGCTCCTACAATGAGCAGTTCTTC. Translating gives CASSFGAVRSSYNEQFF.

The chain carries TRBV18 and TRBJ2-1, with 16 bases identical to TRBD2. The CDR3 runs 17 residues. V was pared by 3 bases and J by 6 bases, with 5 bases of the junction left unmatched. Germline CDR1 is KGHSH and CDR2 is LQKENI. CDR3 in DNA: TGTGCCAGCTCACCGGGACTAGCGGGGGGGCGCGTCAATGAGCAGTTCTTC. Its protein product is CASSPGLAGGRVNEQFF.

This chain links TRBV5-1 with TRBJ2-7; D possibly corresponds to TRBD1 (6 bases). Germline-derived CDR1 and CDR2 are SGHRS and YFSETQ. V was trimmed by 1 base and J by 1 base, leaving 12 bases between them. This CDR3 contains 15 residues. The CDR3 sequence: CASSLTGQRSYEQYF. DNA for the CDR3: TGCGCCAGCAGCTTGACGGGACAACGGTCCTACGAGCAGTACTTC.

This clone appeared once. The chain has TRBV5-6 and TRBJ2-6, with D uncertain. The CDR3 is 13 residues long. The ends were cut back, 0 bases at V and 4 bases at J, with 2 bases in the middle. Looked up from germline, CDR1 is SGHDT and CDR2 is YYEEEE. CDR3 sequence: CASSLAGANVLTF. DNA of the CDR3: TGTGCCAGCAGCTTGGCGGGGGCCAACGTCCTGACTTTC.

The chain links TRBV6-5 to TRBJ2-1; TRBD2 matches 11 bases. With 6 bases clipped from V and 4 bases from J, the junction kept 5 bases outside the gene matches. The germline gives CDR1 MNHEY, CDR2 SVGAGI. The CDR3 is made up of 15 amino acids. DNA for the CDR3: TGTGCCAGCAGCCAGACTAGCGGGATATACAATGAGCAGTTCTTC. Its protein is CASSQTSGIYNEQFF.

This sequence joins TRBV5-1 and TRBJ1-2; D is possibly TRBD1 (5 bases). This CDR3 is built from 13 residues. The germline gives CDR1 SGHRS, CDR2 YFSETQ. Trimming removed 7 bases from V and 3 bases from J, with 13 bases in between. CDR3 in amino acids: CASAKTQDYGYTF. CDR3 nucleotides: TGCGCCAGCGCCAAAACACAGGACTATGGCTACACCTTC.

The rearrangement links TRBV13 to TRBJ1-4; D is perhaps TRBD1 (5 bases). Looked up from germline, CDR1 is PRHDT and CDR2 is FYEKMQ (reference sequence). V was clipped by 6 bases and J by 6 bases, with 17 bases between them. The CDR3 extends over 15 amino acids. In nucleotides, the CDR3 is TGTGCCAGCAGGCTAGGAGGGGTTCTGTATGAAAAACTGTTTTTT. It codes for CASRLGGVLYEKLFF.

The chain uses TRBV5-4 and TRBJ2-7; D is perhaps TRBD1 (6 bases). This CDR3 spans 14 amino acids. Looked up from germline, CDR1 is SGHNT and CDR2 is YYREEE (reference sequence). Trimming shortened V by 4 bases and J by 0 bases, and 11 bases separated the two germline ends. The CDR3 region has the DNA TGTGCCAGCAGCCGACAGGAGAGCTCCTACGAGCAGTACTTC. It codes for CASSRQESSYEQYF.

The chain couples TRBV7-9 to TRBJ1-5; TRBD1 is a possible D gene (6 bases). The germline gives CDR1 SEHNR, CDR2 FQNEAQ (reference sequence). V dropped 5 bases and J dropped 1 base, with 9 bases sitting between them. The CDR3 extends over 14 amino acids. The DNA for the CDR3 is TGTGCCAGCAGCATCGGACAGAGCAATCAGCCCCAGCATTTT. It yields the protein CASSIGQSNQPQHF.

The chain is built from TRBV11-3 and TRBJ1-4; D unresolved. Trimming took 10 bases from V and 0 from J, leaving 9 bases between them. Per the germline V gene, CDR1 is SGHNT and CDR2 is YENEEA. The CDR3 runs to 13 residues. The CDR3 is CANSVATNEKLFF. CDR3 bases: TGTGCCAATTCTGTCGCAACTAATGAAAAACTGTTTTTT. Using reference TRBV11-3 and TRBJ1-4 for the parts outside the CDR3, the full variable domain is EAGVVQSPRYKIIEKKQPVAFWCNPISGHNTLYWYLQNLGQGPELLIRYENEEAVDDSQLPKDRFSAERLKGVDSTLKIQPAELGDSAVYLCANSVATNEKLFFGSGTQLSVL.

V and J are TRBV18 and TRBJ1-2; TRBD1 is a possible D gene (5 bases). The CDR3 runs 15 residues. Germline CDR1 reads KGHSH; CDR2 reads LQKENI. Between the trimmed V and J ends, which lost 6 bases and 6 bases, there was a span of 20 bases. The CDR3 bases are TGTGCCAGCTCTCTCTCGGGGGGAGAACCGCATGGCTACACCTTC. Translated, it gives CASSLSGGEPHGYTF. The full variable domain, with the rest looked up from reference TRBV18 and TRBJ1-2, is NAGVMQNPRHLVRRRGQEARLRCSPMKGHSHVYWYRQLPEEGLKFMVYLQKENIIDESGMPKERFSAEFPKEGPSILRIQQVVRGDSAAYFCASSLSGGEPHGYTFGSGTRLTVV.

This clone was detected a few times. The genes are TRBV18 and TRBJ1-2, with 11 bases matching TRBD1. Losses at the gene ends were 3 bases for V and 8 bases for J; bases not matched to a gene: 2. Germline assignment: CDR1 KGHSH and CDR2 LQKENI. There are 13 residues in the CDR3. CDR3 region: CASSPGTGGGYTF. The CDR3 nucleotides read TGTGCCAGCTCACCGGGGACAGGGGGAGGCTACACCTTC.

The V gene is TRBV19, the J gene TRBJ1-4; D ambiguous. Germline lookup yields CDR1 LNHDA and CDR2 SQIVND (reference sequence). V was shortened by 6 bases and J by 8 bases, with 13 bases between the two germline ends. The CDR3 is made up of 13 amino acids. The CDR3 is CASSRGLREKLFF. CDR3 coding DNA: TGTGCCAGTAGCAGAGGGTTAAGGGAAAAACTGTTTTTT.

The chain uses TRBV29-1 and TRBJ1-1, with 8 bases matching TRBD1. The CDR3 has 13 amino acids. The ends lost 6 bases at V and 1 base at J; junction bases unmatched: 4. The germline CDR1 and CDR2 sequences are SQVTM and ANQGSEA. The CDR3 DNA is TGCAGCGTGAAGGGACAGGCGAACACTGAAGCTTTCTTT. It yields the protein CSVKGQANTEAFF.

The V gene is TRBV2, the J gene TRBJ1-5; D is unresolved. Germline V lookup: CDR1 SNHLY, CDR2 FYNNEI. The CDR3 consists of 13 residues. Trimming shortened V by 5 bases and J by 4 bases, and 9 bases separated the two germline ends. The CDR3 here is CASSYFPNQPQHF. The CDR3, as DNA: TGTGCCAGCAGTTACTTCCCAAATCAGCCCCAGCATTTT.

This chain uses TRBV29-1 with TRBJ1-1, with TRBD1 identical over 8 bases. The germline CDR1 and CDR2 sequences are SQVTM and ANQGSEA. The CDR3 runs 14 residues. With V trimmed by 5 bases and J by 3 bases, 8 bases remained unmatched. CDR3 DNA: TGCAGCGTTTTTTTATTACAGGGGGACACTGAAGCTTTCTTT. Protein sequence: CSVFLLQGDTEAFF.

The V gene is TRBV4-2, the J gene TRBJ1-6, with TRBD1 matching over 8 bases. The CDR3 has 17 residues. Trimming removed 3 bases from V and 6 bases from J; junction bases left unmatched: 10. CDR1 and CDR2 (germline): LGHNA, YNFKEQ. CDR3 coding DNA: TGTGCCAGCAGCCAGGGTCCGGGACAGGCGATTAATTCACCCCTCCACTTT. Translated, it gives CASSQGPGQAINSPLHF.

J is TRBJ2-2 and V is TRBV28, with TRBD2 as a possible D gene (6 bases). Between the trimmed V and J ends, which lost 6 bases and 4 bases, there was a span of 9 bases. CDR1 MDHEN and CDR2 SYDVKM come from the germline V gene. The CDR3 is 13 residues long. The CDR3 here is CASRAGSTGELFF. The CDR3 DNA follows: TGTGCCAGCAGGGCGGGAAGCACCGGGGAGCTGTTTTTT.

The chain carries TRBV11-3 and TRBJ2-2, with a weak D call TRBD2 (6 bases). Trimming shortened V by 0 bases and J by 0 bases, and 14 bases separated the two germline ends. Germline V gene sequence: CDR1 SGHNT, CDR2 YENEEA. The CDR3 has 18 residues. The CDR3 is CASSLELEGLANTGELFF. CDR3 DNA: TGTGCCAGCAGCTTAGAGTTGGAGGGTCTCGCGAACACCGGGGAGCTGTTTTTT.

The chain carries TRBV7-8 and TRBJ2-2; a weak D match, TRBD1 (6 bases). Germline values: CDR1 SGHVS, CDR2 FQNEAQ. Trimming removed 5 bases from V and 1 base from J, with 11 bases in between. The CDR3 is 15 residues long. CDR3 residues: CASSNDRKNTGELFF. In DNA, the CDR3 is TGTGCCAGCAGCAACGACAGGAAGAACACCGGGGAGCTGTTTTTT.

DNA of the CDR3: TGTGCCAGTAGTATGGGACAGGTCAATCAGCCCCAGCATTTT. Translating it yields CASSMGQVNQPQHF. The chain joins TRBV19 to TRBJ1-5, with 8 bases aligning to TRBD1. The CDR3 has 14 residues. Per germline, CDR1 LNHDA and CDR2 SQIVND (reference sequence). V lost 3 bases to trimming and J lost 3 bases; unmatched junction nucleotides: 1.